Listed below are T cell receptor beta chains from one sample, sequenced in a study of radiation and T cells in renal cell carcinoma. Produced via immunoSEQ multiplex PCR; TCRdb's table is partial and in-frame only. The sample carries 97,000 or so clones, 80% to 90% recorded once. The sample was blood, taken from a patient whose treatment included radiotherapy and nephrectomy. The receptors were gathered from a man aged 55 to 70 with renal cell carcinoma. Each CDR3 is given without its conserved first and last residue. Size values are once, few and many counts, or a class for expanded clones, and some rows have none.

TRBV5-1 - ASSLEQGDLLGQF
TRBV28 - ASSPPVGQETQY
TRBV7-6 few ASSFDSYQETQY
TRBV5-1 - ASSPQAGETQY
TRBV29-1 - SVDPTAGDTQY
TRBV5-1 - ASSLGRGVGYNEQF
TRBV2 once ASARSGHGSNQPQH
TRBV11-3 - ASSFHGVNTEAF
TRBV7-8 - ASSQGRRQGFSYT
TRBV14 - ASSQESGTYNEQF
TRBV27 - ASSLSGRGIGELF
TRBV20-1 - SASRREGYT
TRBV19 few ASSMLGYEQY
TRBV25-1 - ASSDVGGPQH
TRBV28 once ASSPGQLNTEAF
TRBV25-1 - ASSDWKTSTDTQY
TRBV7-9 once ASSLDRGLAGANVLT